The 4 T cell receptor beta chains below were found in one sample sequenced in a study of monozygotic twins with inflammatory bowel disease. TCRdb reanalyzed the 5' RACE reads and collapses them to one entry per CDR3 protein, without DNA. In total, the table holds about 210,000 distinct CDR3 sequences. Input material: blood. Every receptor here comes from a human donor with ulcerative colitis or Crohn's disease, or a healthy co-twin of an affected twin (not recorded which).

The V gene is TRBV6-2 or TRBV6-3, the J gene TRBJ2-7. This CDR3 spans 14 amino acids. The germline gives CDR1 MNHEY, CDR2 SVGEGT. Here the CDR3 reads CASSYGGGPDEQYF.

The chain combines TRBV12-3 or TRBV12-4 with TRBJ1-1; without DNA, the TCRdb call of TRBD1 cannot be checked. The CDR3 runs 13 residues. CDR3 loop: CASRPQANTEAFF.

The rearrangement joins TRBV11-2 to TRBJ2-7; the D call of TRBD1 rests on TCRdb alone, since no DNA is present to check it. The V gene's germline CDR1 is SGHAT and CDR2 FQNNGV. The CDR3 length is 14 residues. The CDR3 sequence is CASSSPRTGGEQYF.

This chain links TRBV6-5 with TRBJ1-2. This CDR3 contains 14 residues. Looked up from germline, CDR1 is MNHEY and CDR2 is SVGAGI. CDR3 sequence: CASSYNVYSYGYTF.